The rows below give T cell receptor beta chains drawn from one sample of a study of OX40 agonist ivuxolimab in advanced cancers. Assay: immunoSEQ multiplex PCR; the TCRdb copy retains only in-frame clones and omits some. The table has about 53,000 clones, nearly 90% seen once. The starting material was CD4+ or CD8+ T cells sorted from blood, obtained in a trial of the OX40 agonist ivuxolimab. The source is an adult with an advanced solid tumor such as melanoma, head and neck, liver or kidney cancer. CDR3s include the opening cysteine and the closing phenylalanine or tryptophan. D genes are given only for firm matches. For some rows the clone size is stated as once, few or many, or as a class when expanded; others skip it.

CASSSPGTDTQYF TGTGCCAGCAGCTCCCCGGGGACAGATACGCAGTATTTT . TRBJ2-3 . TRBV11-3
CASSDPYTDTQYF TGTGCCAGCAGTGACCCTTACACAGATACGCAGTATTTT . TRBJ2-3 . TRBV25-1
CASSAGIYSNQPQHF TGTGCCAGCAGCGCCGGGATCTATAGCAATCAGCCCCAGCATTTT . TRBJ1-5 . TRBV7-2
CASTSYNEQFF TGTGCCAGCACGTCCTACAATGAGCAGTTCTTC . TRBJ2-1 once TRBV5-4
CAWEKITQVTSEQYF TGTGCCTGGGAGAAGATAACACAGGTGACCTCCGAGCAGTACTTC . TRBJ2-7 once TRBV30
CSVPLRGPQHF TGCAGCGTCCCCCTCCGGGGGCCCCAGCATTTT . TRBJ1-5 . TRBV29-1
CASSLSYGATNEKLFF TGTGCCAGCAGCTTAAGCTACGGTGCAACTAATGAAAAACTGTTTTTT . TRBJ1-4 . TRBV11-2
CASSLAPAGAYEQYF TGCGCCAGCAGCTTGGCCCCGGCGGGCGCCTACGAGCAGTACTTC . TRBJ2-7 few TRBV5-1
CASSGANVLTF TGTGCCAGTTCTGGGGCCAACGTCCTGACTTTC . TRBJ2-6 . TRBV6-5
CASSTSGTTYNEQFF TGTGCCAGCAGCACCTCCGGGACTACCTACAATGAGCAGTTCTTC TRBD2 TRBJ2-1 . TRBV7-2
CASSGTNTGELFF TGTGCCAGCAGCGGAACGAACACCGGGGAGCTGTTTTTT . TRBJ2-2 few TRBV14
CASSLGRTYEQYF TGCGCCAGCAGCTTGGGACGGACCTACGAGCAGTACTTC . TRBJ2-7 . TRBV5-1
CASSHPGQGVEAFF TGTGCCAGCAGCCACCCGGGACAGGGGGTTGAAGCTTTCTTT TRBD1 TRBJ1-1 . TRBV14
CASSLLGGTYNEQFF TGTGCCAGCAGTTTACTGGGTGGGACCTACAATGAGCAGTTCTTC . TRBJ2-1 . TRBV27
CASSSGTVTDTQYF TGCGCCAGCAGCTCAGGGACAGTGACAGATACGCAGTATTTT TRBD1 TRBJ2-3 . TRBV5-1
CASSRDPGNTIYF TGCGCCAGCAGCCGGGACCCGGGAAACACCATATATTTT . TRBJ1-3 few TRBV5-1
CASSRGSTNEKLFF TGTGCCAGCAGCCGCGGGTCAACTAATGAAAAACTGTTTTTT . TRBJ1-4 . TRBV2
CSLRLAGGLGKETQYF TGCAGCCTCCGACTAGCGGGAGGGCTAGGCAAAGAGACCCAGTACTTC TRBD2 TRBJ2-5 . TRBV29-1
CASSFERPGANVLTF TGTGCCAGCAGCTTCGAAAGGCCTGGGGCCAACGTCCTGACTTTC . TRBJ2-6 . TRBV5-4
CASSARWASGAYPRYEQYF TGTGCCAGCAGCGCGCGGTGGGCTAGCGGGGCCTATCCTCGGTACGAGCAGTACTTC TRBD2 TRBJ2-7 . TRBV7-9
CASSYRGRSYNSPLHF TGTGCCAGCAGTTACCGGGGGCGATCCTATAATTCACCCCTCCACTTT . TRBJ1-6 . TRBV6-5
CASSLTKVAGFNEQFF TGTGCCAGCAGCTTAACGAAGGTAGCGGGGTTCAATGAGCAGTTCTTC TRBD2 TRBJ2-1 . TRBV7-3
CSVPQPGANVLTF TGCAGCGTCCCTCAACCTGGGGCCAACGTCCTGACTTTC . TRBJ2-6 . TRBV29-1
CASTGTGVNQPQHF TGTGCCAGCACCGGGACAGGGGTAAATCAGCCCCAGCATTTT TRBD1 TRBJ1-5 once TRBV2
CASSLTGGSQPQHF TGCGCCAGCAGCCTCACAGGGGGAAGCCAGCCCCAGCATTTT TRBD1 TRBJ1-5 once TRBV5-1
CASSPRSGNTEAFF TGTGCCAGCTCACCACGCTCAGGCAACACTGAAGCTTTCTTT . TRBJ1-1 once TRBV18
CASYRQSYGYTF TGTGCCAGCTATAGACAGTCCTATGGCTACACCTTC . TRBJ1-2 . TRBV2
CASSLWAQASGTGPQYF TGTGCCAGCAGTTTATGGGCGCAGGCTAGCGGTACAGGCCCGCAGTACTTC TRBD2 TRBJ2-7 . TRBV28
CAISDSGYQPQHF TGTGCCATCAGTGATTCAGGGTATCAGCCCCAGCATTTT . TRBJ1-5 . TRBV10-3
CASSLASSETQYF TGCGCCAGCAGCTTGGCCAGCTCGGAGACCCAGTACTTC . TRBJ2-5 . TRBV5-1
CASSRGGADTQYF TGTGCCAGCAGCCGGGGGGGGGCGGATACGCAGTATTTT TRBD2 TRBJ2-3 . TRBV7-2
CASRDPKLSNTGELFF TGCGCCAGCAGGGACCCTAAGCTTTCGAACACCGGGGAGCTGTTTTTT . TRBJ2-2 . TRBV10-2
CASSPGQGAYGYTF TGTGCCAGCAGCCCGGGACAGGGGGCTTATGGCTACACCTTC TRBD1 TRBJ1-2 . TRBV7-9
CASSQELSGGTEAFF TGCGCCAGCAGCCAAGAACTATCCGGGGGCACTGAAGCTTTCTTT . TRBJ1-1 . TRBV4-1
CASSSTGRTGANVLTF TGCGCCAGCAGCTCGACAGGGAGGACTGGGGCCAACGTCCTGACTTTC . TRBJ2-6 . TRBV4-1
CASSPDSGRKTQYF TGTGCCAGCAGCCCAGACTCCGGTAGGAAGACCCAGTACTTC . TRBJ2-5 . TRBV7-2
CASSLTPRGATEAFF TGTGCCAGCAGCTTAACCCCTCGGGGGGCCACTGAAGCTTTCTTT . TRBJ1-1 . TRBV11-2
CASSPEREEQFF TGTGCCAGCAGCCCCGAGCGGGAGGAGCAGTTCTTC TRBD2 TRBJ2-1 few TRBV2
CASSPWGQGNTEAFF TGTGCCAGTAGTCCTTGGGGACAGGGGAACACTGAAGCTTTCTTT TRBD1 TRBJ1-1 . TRBV19
CASSPLAGTDTQYF TGTGCCAGCTCCCCACTAGCGGGAACAGATACGCAGTATTTT TRBD2 TRBJ2-3 . TRBV18
CAWSVGRAHGYTF TGTGCCTGGAGTGTTGGAAGGGCGCATGGCTACACCTTC . TRBJ1-2 . TRBV30
CASSQPGSYIRNTEAFF TGTGCCAGTAGTCAACCCGGAAGCTATATACGAAACACTGAAGCTTTCTTT . TRBJ1-1 . TRBV19
CASSLAPGRPQHF TGTGCCAGCAGCTTAGCCCCGGGTCGGCCCCAGCATTTT . TRBJ1-5 . TRBV7-2
CAWSRGIGYGYTF TGTGCCTGGAGTCGGGGGATCGGGTATGGCTACACCTTC . TRBJ1-2 . TRBV30
CASSLGDRGYEQYF TGTGCCAGCAGCTTAGGGGACAGGGGCTACGAGCAGTACTTC TRBD1 TRBJ2-7 . TRBV11-2
CASSPGQGALGGELFF TGTGCCAGCAGCCCGGGACAGGGGGCTTTGGGCGGGGAGCTGTTTTTT TRBD1 TRBJ2-2 . TRBV11-2
CASSGVGGNQPQHF TGTGCCAGCTCGGGAGTCGGGGGCAATCAGCCCCAGCATTTT . TRBJ1-5 . TRBV9
CASSFRGRNYGYTF TGTGCCAGCAGCTTCAGGGGGAGGAACTATGGCTACACCTTC TRBD1 TRBJ1-2 . TRBV5-8
CASSLGRGSTDTQYF TGCGCCAGCAGCTTAGGAAGAGGAAGCACAGATACGCAGTATTTT . TRBJ2-3 . TRBV5-1